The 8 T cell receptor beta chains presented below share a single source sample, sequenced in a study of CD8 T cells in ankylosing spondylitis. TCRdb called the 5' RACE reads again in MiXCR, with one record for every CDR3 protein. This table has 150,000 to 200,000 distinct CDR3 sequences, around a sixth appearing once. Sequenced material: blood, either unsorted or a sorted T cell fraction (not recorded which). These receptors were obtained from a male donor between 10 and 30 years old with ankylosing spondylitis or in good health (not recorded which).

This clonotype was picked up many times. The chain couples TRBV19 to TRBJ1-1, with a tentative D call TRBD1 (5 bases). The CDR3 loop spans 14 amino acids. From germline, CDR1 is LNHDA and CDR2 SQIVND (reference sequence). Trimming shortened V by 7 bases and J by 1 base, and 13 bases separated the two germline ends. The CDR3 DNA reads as TGTGCCAGTACTCCCAGGGTTGAGAACACTGAAGCTTTCTTT. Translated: CASTPRVENTEAFF. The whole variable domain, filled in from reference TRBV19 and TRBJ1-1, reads DGGITQSPKYLFRKEGQNVTLSCEQNLNHDAMYWYRQDPGQGLRLIYYSQIVNDFQKGDIAEGYSVSREKKESFPLTVTSAQKNPTAFYLCASTPRVENTEAFFGQGTRLTVV.

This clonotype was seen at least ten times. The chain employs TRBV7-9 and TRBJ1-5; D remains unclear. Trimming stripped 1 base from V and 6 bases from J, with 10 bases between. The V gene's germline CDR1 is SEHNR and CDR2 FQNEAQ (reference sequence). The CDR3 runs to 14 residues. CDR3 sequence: CASSLGSGSQPQHF. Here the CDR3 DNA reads TGTGCCAGCAGCTTAGGTTCTGGGAGTCAGCCCCAGCATTTT. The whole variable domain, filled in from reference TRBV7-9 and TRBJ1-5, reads DTGVSQNPRHKITKRGQNVTFRCDPISEHNRLYWYRQTLGQGPEFLTYFQNEAQLEKSRLLSDRFSAERPKGSFSTLEIQRTEQGDSAMYLCASSLGSGSQPQHFGDGTRLSIL.

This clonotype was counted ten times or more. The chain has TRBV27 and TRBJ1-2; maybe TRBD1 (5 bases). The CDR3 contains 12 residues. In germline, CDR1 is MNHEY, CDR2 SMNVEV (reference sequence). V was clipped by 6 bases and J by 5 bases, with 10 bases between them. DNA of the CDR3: TGTGCCAGCAGGGGGGGGGGGTATGGCTACACCTTC. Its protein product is CASRGGGYGYTF.

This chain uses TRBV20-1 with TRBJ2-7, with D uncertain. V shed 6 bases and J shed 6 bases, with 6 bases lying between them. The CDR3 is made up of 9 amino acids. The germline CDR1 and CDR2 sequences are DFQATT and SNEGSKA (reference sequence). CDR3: CSAVGEQYF. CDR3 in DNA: TGCAGTGCCGTAGGCGAGCAGTACTTC.

The CDR3 sequence: CSAVVEEAGELFF. The CDR3 DNA is TGCAGCGCTGTTGTCGAGGAGGCCGGGGAGCTGTTTTTT. This rearrangement joins TRBV29-1 to TRBJ2-2; perhaps TRBD2 as D (5 bases). The ends were cut back, 7 bases at V and 6 bases at J, with 15 bases in the middle. The CDR3 runs 13 residues. CDR1 is SQVTM, CDR2 ANQGSEA, per germline.

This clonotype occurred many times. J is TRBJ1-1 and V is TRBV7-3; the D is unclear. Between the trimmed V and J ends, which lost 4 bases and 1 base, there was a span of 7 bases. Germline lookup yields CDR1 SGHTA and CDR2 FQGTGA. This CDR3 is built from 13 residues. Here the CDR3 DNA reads TGTGCCAGCAGCTACACACAGAACACTGAAGCTTTCTTT. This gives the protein CASSYTQNTEAFF.

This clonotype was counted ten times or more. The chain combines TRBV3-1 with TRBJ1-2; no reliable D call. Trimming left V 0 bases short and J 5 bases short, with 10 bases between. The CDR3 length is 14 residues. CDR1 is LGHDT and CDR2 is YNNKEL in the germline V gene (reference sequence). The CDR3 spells CASSQDIGSYGYTF. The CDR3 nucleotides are TGTGCCAGCAGCCAAGATATAGGGTCTTATGGCTACACCTTC.

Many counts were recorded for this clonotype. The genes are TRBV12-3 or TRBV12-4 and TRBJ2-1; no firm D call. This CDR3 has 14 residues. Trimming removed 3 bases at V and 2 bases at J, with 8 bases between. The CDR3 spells CASSFVPTYNEQFF. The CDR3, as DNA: TGTGCCAGCAGTTTTGTCCCGACCTACAATGAGCAGTTCTTC.